This T cell receptor (beta chain) is from a study of cytomegalovirus exposure and HLA in healthy donors. Concerning this clone: Its cognate antigen is unknown.

Study-level findings and limits: Donors were assumed by presence/absence analyses to have roughly uniform sequencing depth.

Vbeta (60) and Jbeta (13) primers were used in the PCR. The protocol was immunoSEQ multiplex PCR, while the TCRdb copy is restricted to in-frame clones and leaves out a portion. The table includes 100,000 or so clones, around 76% detected once. The CDR3 totals 14 residues. In germline, CDR1 is LNHDA, CDR2 SQIVND (reference sequence). The V and J ends lost 5 bases and 3 bases respectively, with 11 bases between them. The TCR originated in a man aged 25-40 years in good health and CMV-seropositive. The sample comprised PBMCs. This chain links TRBV19 with TRBJ1-5; unclear D gene. CDR3 region: CASSRAGDNQPQHF. CDR3 sequence (DNA): TGTGCCAGTAGTCGGGCGGGAGACAATCAGCCCCAGCATTTT.